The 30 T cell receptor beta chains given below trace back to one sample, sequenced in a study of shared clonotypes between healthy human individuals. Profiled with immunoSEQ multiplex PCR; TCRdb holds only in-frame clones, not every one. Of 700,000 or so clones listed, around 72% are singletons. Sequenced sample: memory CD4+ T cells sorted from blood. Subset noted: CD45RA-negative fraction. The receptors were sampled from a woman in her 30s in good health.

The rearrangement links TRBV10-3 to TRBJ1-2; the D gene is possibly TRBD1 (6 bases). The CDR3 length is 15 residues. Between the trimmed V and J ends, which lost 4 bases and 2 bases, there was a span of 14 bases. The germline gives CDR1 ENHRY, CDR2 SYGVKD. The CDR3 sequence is CAISVQQGINYGYTF. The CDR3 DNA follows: TGTGCCATCAGTGTACAACAGGGAATCAACTATGGCTACACCTTC.

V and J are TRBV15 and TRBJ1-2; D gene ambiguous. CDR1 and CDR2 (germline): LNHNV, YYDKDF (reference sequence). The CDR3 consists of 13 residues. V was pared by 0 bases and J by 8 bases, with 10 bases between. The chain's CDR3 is CATSREGYGGYTF. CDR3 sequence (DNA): TGTGCCACCAGCAGAGAAGGGTATGGAGGCTACACCTTC.

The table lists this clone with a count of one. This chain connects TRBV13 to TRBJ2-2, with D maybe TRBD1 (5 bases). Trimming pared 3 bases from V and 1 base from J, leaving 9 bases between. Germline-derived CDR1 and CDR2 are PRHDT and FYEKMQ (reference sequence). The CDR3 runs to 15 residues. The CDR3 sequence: CASSLVDRNTGELFF. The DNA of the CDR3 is TGTGCCAGCAGCTTGGTCGACAGGAACACCGGGGAGCTGTTTTTT. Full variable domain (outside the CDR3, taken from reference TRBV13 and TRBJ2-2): AAGVIQSPRHLIKEKRETATLKCYPIPRHDTVYWYQQGPGQDPQFLISFYEKMQSDKGSIPDRFSAQQFSDYHSELNMSSLELGDSALYFCASSLVDRNTGELFFGEGSRLTVL.

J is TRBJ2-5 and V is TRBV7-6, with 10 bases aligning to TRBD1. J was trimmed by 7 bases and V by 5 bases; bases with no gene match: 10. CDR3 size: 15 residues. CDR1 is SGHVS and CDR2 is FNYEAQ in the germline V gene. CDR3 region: CASSATGQGLGTQYF. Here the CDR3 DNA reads TGTGCCAGCAGCGCAACGGGACAGGGGCTCGGGACCCAGTACTTC.

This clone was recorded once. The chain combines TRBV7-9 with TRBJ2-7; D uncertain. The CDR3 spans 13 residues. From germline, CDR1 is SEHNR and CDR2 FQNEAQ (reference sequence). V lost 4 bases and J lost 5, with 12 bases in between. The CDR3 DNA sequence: TGTGCCAGCAGCTGGATCGGGTTCCACGAGCAGTACTTC. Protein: CASSWIGFHEQYF.

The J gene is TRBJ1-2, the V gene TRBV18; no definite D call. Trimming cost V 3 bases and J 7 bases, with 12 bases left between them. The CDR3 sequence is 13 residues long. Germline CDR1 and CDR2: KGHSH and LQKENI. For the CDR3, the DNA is TGTGCCAGCTCACCTTTCTCAGGCCGTGGCTACACCTTC. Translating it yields CASSPFSGRGYTF.

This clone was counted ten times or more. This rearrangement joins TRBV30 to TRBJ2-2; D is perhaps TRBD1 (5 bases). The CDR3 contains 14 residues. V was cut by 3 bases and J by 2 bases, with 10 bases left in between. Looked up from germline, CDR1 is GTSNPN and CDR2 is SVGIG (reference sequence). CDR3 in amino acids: CAWRARGNTGELFF. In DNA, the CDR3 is TGTGCCTGGAGAGCTAGGGGAAACACCGGGGAGCTGTTTTTT.

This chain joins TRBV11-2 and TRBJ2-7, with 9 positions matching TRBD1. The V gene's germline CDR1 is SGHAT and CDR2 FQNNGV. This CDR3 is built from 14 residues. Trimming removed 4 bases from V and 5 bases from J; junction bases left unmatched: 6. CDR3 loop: CASSSTGGSDEQYF. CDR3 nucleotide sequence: TGTGCCAGCAGCTCTACAGGGGGCTCGGACGAGCAGTACTTC.

This CDR3 is CASSLANRAANTGELFF. Here the CDR3 DNA reads TGTGCCAGCAGCTTGGCTAACAGGGCCGCGAACACCGGGGAGCTGTTTTTT. V and J are TRBV5-8 and TRBJ2-2; a weak D match, TRBD1 (6 bases). The CDR3 consists of 17 residues. Deletions cut 0 bases from V and 0 bases from J, with 12 bases between. The V gene's germline CDR1 is SGHTS and CDR2 YDEGEE.

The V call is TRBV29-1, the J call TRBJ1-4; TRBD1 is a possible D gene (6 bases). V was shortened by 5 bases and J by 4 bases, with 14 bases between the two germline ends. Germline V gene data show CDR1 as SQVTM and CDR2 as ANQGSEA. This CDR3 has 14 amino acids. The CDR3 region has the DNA TGCAGCGTTACTACGGGACAACGTAATGAAAAACTGTTTTTT. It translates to CSVTTGQRNEKLFF.

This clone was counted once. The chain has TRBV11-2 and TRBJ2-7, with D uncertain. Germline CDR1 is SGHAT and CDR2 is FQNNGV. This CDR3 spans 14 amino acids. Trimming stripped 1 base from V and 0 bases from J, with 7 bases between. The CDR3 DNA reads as TGTGCCAGCAGCTTAGTCTCGACCTCCTACGAGCAGTACTTC. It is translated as CASSLVSTSYEQYF.

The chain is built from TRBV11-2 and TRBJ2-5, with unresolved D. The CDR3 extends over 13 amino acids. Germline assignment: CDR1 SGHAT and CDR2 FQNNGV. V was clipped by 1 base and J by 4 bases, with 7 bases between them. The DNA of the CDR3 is TGTGCCAGCAGCTTAGGCTATGCAGAGACCCAGTACTTC. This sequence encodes CASSLGYAETQYF. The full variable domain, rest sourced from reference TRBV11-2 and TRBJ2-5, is EAGVAQSPRYKIIEKRQSVAFWCNPISGHATLYWYQQILGQGPKLLIQFQNNGVVDDSQLPKDRFSAERLKGVDSTLKIQPAKLEDSAVYLCASSLGYAETQYFGPGTRLLVL.

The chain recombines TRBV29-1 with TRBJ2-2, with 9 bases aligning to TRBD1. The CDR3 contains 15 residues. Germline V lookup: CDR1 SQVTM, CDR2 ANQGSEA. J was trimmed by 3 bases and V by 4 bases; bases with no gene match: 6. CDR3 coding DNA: TGCAGCGTTGGAACAGGGGGCGCGGACACCGGGGAGCTGTTTTTT. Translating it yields CSVGTGGADTGELFF.

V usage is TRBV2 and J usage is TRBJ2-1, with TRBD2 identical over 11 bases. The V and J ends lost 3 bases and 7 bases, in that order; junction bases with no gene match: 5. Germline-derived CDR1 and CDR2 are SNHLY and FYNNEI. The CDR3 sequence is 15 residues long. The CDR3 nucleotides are TGTGCCAGCAGTGAGAATAGCGGGAGGGCGAATGAGCAGTTCTTC. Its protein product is CASSENSGRANEQFF.

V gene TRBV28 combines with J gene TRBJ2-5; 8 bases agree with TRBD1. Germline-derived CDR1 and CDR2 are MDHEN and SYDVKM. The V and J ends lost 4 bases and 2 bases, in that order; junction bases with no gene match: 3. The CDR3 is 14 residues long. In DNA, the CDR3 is TGTGCCAGCAGTTGGACAGGGAAACAAGAGACCCAGTACTTC. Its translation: CASSWTGKQETQYF.

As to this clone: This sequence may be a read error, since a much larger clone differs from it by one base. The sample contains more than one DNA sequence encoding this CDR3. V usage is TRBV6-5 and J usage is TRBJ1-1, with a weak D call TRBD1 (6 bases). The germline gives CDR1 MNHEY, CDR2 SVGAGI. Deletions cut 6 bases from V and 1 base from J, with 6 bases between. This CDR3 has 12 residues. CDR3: CASRDRNTEAFF. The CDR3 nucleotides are TGTGCCAGCAGGGACAGGAACACTGAAGCTTTCTTT.

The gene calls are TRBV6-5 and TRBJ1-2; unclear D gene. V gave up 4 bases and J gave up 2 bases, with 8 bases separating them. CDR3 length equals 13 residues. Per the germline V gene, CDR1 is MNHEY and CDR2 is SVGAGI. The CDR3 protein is CASSSNLNYGYTF. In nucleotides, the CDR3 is TGTGCCAGCAGTTCCAACTTGAACTATGGCTACACCTTC.

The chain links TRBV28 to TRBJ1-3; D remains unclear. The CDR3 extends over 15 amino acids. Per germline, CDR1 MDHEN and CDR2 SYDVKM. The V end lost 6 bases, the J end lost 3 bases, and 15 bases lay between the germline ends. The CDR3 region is CASSPSGSGGNTIYF. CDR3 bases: TGTGCCAGCAGCCCGTCGGGGTCGGGTGGAAACACCATATATTTT.

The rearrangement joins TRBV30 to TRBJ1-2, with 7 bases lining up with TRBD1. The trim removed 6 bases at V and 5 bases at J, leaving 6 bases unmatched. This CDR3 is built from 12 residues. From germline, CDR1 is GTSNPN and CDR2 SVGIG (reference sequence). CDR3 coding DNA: TGTGCCTGCCAAAGGGACAGATATGGCTACACCTTC. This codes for CACQRDRYGYTF.

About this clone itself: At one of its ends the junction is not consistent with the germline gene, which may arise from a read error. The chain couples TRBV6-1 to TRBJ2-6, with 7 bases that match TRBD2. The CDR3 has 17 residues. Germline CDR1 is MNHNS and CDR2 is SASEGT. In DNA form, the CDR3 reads TGTGCCAGCAGGGAAGCCGGGAGGTACTCTGGGGCCAACGTCCTGACTTTC. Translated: CASREAGRYSGANVLTF.

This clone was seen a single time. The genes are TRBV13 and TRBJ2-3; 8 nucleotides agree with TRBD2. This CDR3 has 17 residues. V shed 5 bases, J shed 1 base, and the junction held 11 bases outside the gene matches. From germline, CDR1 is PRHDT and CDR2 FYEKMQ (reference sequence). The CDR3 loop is CASSPPLLAGGTDTQYF. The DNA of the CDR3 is TGTGCCAGCAGCCCCCCCCTTCTAGCGGGTGGCACAGATACGCAGTATTTT.

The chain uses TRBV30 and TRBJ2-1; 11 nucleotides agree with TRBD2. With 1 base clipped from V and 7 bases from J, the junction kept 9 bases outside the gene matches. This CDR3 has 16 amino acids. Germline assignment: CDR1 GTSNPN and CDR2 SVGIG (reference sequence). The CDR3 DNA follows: TGTGCCTGGAGTGCGCGCCGACTAGCGGGGAGAAATGAGCAGTTCTTC. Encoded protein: CAWSARRLAGRNEQFF.

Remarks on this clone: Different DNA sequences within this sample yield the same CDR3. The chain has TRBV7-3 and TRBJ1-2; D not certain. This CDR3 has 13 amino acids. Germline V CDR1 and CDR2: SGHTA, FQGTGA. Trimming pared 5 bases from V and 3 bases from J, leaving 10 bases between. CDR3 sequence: CASSPQGDYGYTF. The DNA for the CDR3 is TGTGCCAGCAGCCCCCAAGGAGACTATGGCTACACCTTC.

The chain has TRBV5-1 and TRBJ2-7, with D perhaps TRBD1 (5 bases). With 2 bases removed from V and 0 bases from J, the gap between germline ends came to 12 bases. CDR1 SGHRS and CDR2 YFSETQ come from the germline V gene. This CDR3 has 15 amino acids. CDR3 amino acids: CASSLGTGFSYEQYF. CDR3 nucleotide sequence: TGCGCCAGCAGCTTAGGTACAGGTTTCTCCTACGAGCAGTACTTC.

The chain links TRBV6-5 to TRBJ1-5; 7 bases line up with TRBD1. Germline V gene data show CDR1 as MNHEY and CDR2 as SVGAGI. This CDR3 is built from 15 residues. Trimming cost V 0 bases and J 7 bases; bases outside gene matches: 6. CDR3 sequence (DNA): TGTGCCAGCAGTTACTCAACAGGGGACGTCCAGCCCCAGCATTTT. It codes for CASSYSTGDVQPQHF.

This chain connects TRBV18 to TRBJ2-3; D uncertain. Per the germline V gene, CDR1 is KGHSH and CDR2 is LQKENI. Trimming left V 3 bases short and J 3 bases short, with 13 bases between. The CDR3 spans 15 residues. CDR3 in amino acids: CASSPYSATTDTQYF. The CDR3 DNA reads TGTGCCAGCTCACCGTATTCAGCGACTACAGATACGCAGTATTTT.

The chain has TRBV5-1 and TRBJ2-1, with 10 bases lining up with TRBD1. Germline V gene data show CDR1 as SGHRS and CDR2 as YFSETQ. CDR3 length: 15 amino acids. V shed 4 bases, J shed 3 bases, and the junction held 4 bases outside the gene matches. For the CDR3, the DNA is TGCGCCAGCAGCCTCGGGACAGGGGTCTACAATGAGCAGTTCTTC. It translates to CASSLGTGVYNEQFF.

The chain's CDR3 is CASREDGEYYGYTF. The CDR3 DNA reads TGCGCCAGCAGAGAAGACGGGGAGTACTATGGCTACACCTTC. The V gene is TRBV5-1, the J gene TRBJ1-2; D remains ambiguous. Between the trimmed V and J ends, which lost 5 bases and 3 bases, there was a span of 14 bases. CDR3 length: 14 residues. Germline lookup yields CDR1 SGHRS and CDR2 YFSETQ.

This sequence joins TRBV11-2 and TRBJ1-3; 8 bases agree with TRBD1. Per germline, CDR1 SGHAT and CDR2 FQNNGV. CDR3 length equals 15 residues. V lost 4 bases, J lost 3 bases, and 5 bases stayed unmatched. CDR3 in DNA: TGTGCCAGCAGCTCATCAGACAGGGGTGGAAACACCATATATTTT. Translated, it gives CASSSSDRGGNTIYF. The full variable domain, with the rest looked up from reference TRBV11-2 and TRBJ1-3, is EAGVAQSPRYKIIEKRQSVAFWCNPISGHATLYWYQQILGQGPKLLIQFQNNGVVDDSQLPKDRFSAERLKGVDSTLKIQPAKLEDSAVYLCASSSSDRGGNTIYFGEGSWLTVV.

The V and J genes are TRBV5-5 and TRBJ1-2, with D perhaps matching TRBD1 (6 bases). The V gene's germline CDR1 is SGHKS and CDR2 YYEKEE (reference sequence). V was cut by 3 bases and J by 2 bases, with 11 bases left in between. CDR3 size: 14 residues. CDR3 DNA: TGTGCCAGCAGCTGGAGCGGACAGAACTATGGCTACACCTTC. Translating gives CASSWSGQNYGYTF.